This T cell receptor (beta chain) was documented in a study of breast tumors, draining lymph nodes, adjacent tissues. Ten or more counts support this clonotype. Its antigen is still unknown. A much larger clone differs from this one at a single base, so this may be a read error. There are 15 residues in the CDR3. Germline lookup yields CDR1 SGDLS and CDR2 YYNGEE. TCRdb used MiXCR to reprocess the multiplex PCR reads, holding one entry per CDR3 protein. This sample has more than 15,000 distinct CDR3 sequences, with over 55% found just once. Regarding the study as a whole: Most tumor T cells seemingly derive from lymph node, then expand in tumor. Tumors had less TCR diversity than lymph nodes, more than nontumor tissue. Tumor and nontumor repertoires were significantly more similar in luminal-like than in basal-like breast cancer. That most tumor T cells come from lymph nodes remained unproven.

The sample taken for sequencing was tumor-adjacent breast tissue. This chain uses TRBV9 with TRBJ2-5; TRBD1 matches at 10 bases. The sequence was obtained from a female donor with breast cancer. Some clones in this sample may be carry-over from other donors' samples. The CDR3 nucleotides read TGTGCCAGCAGCAAGGACTCCGGGACAGGGGAGACCCCGTACTTC. It codes for CASSKDSGTGETPYF.